The 2 T cell receptor beta chains below were found in one sample sequenced in a study of cytomegalovirus exposure and HLA in healthy donors. TCRdb keeps only in-frame clones here, not all; method: immunoSEQ multiplex PCR. The data show tens of thousands of clones, roughly 93% seen once. The sequenced sample was PBMCs. The receptors were gathered from a woman aged 18-29 years in good health and CMV-seropositive.

J is TRBJ1-2 and V is TRBV5-1; no clear D. CDR1 is SGHRS and CDR2 is YFSETQ in the germline V gene. The CDR3 has 16 residues. V dropped 8 bases and J dropped 1 base, with 21 bases sitting between them. The DNA of the CDR3 is TGCGCCAGTCAACCAGGAACATTGCAATTTAACTATGGCTACACCTTC. Protein: CASQPGTLQFNYGYTF.

The rearrangement uses TRBV14 and TRBJ1-4; 10 positions agree with TRBD1. The CDR3 runs 15 residues. Germline CDR1 and CDR2: SGHDN and FVKESK. V lost 4 bases and J lost 7; bases outside the gene matches: 6. CDR3 DNA: TGTGCCAGCAGCCCCATTGGGGACAGGGGTGAAAAACTGTTTTTT. It specifies CASSPIGDRGEKLFF.